The 23 T cell receptor beta chains reported below all come from one sample, sequenced in a study of shared clonotypes between healthy human individuals. The naive CD8 fraction comprised CD45RO-negative cells positively selected for CCR7 and excluded terminally differentiated effector memory CD45RA+ cells. Assay: immunoSEQ multiplex PCR; the TCRdb copy retains only in-frame clones and omits some. The sample consists of 800,000 or so clones, around 96% of them appearing once. Sequencing input: naive CD8+ T cells sorted from blood. The receptors were sampled from a man aged 25-40 years in good health.

The chain links TRBV19 to TRBJ2-3; 7 positions agree with TRBD1. Looked up from germline, CDR1 is LNHDA and CDR2 is SQIVND (reference sequence). V shed 2 bases, J shed 2 bases, and the junction held 10 bases outside the gene matches. The CDR3 contains 17 residues. This CDR3 reads CASSIILGQAFTDTQYF. For the CDR3, the DNA is TGTGCCAGTAGTATAATACTCGGACAGGCCTTCACAGATACGCAGTATTTT. Complete variable domain (other parts from reference TRBV19 and TRBJ2-3): DGGITQSPKYLFRKEGQNVTLSCEQNLNHDAMYWYRQDPGQGLRLIYYSQIVNDFQKGDIAEGYSVSREKKESFPLTVTSAQKNPTAFYLCASSIILGQAFTDTQYFGPGTRLTVL.

This chain connects TRBV6-5 to TRBJ2-1, with 8 bases aligning to TRBD2. Germline CDR1 and CDR2: MNHEY and SVGAGI. J gave up 4 bases and V 2 bases, and 1 base lay outside the gene matches. The CDR3 runs 14 residues. For the CDR3, the DNA is TGTGCCAGCAGTTACCGGGAGGGGTACAATGAGCAGTTCTTC. Residues: CASSYREGYNEQFF.

Here the CDR3 reads CASSITTGDPYNEQFF. As DNA, the CDR3 is TGTGCCAGTAGTATCACGACAGGGGACCCCTACAATGAGCAGTTCTTC. The chain employs TRBV19 and TRBJ2-1, with 8 bases identical to TRBD1. Per germline, CDR1 LNHDA and CDR2 SQIVND (reference sequence). The CDR3 runs to 16 residues. Losses at the gene ends were 3 bases for V and 2 bases for J; bases not matched to a gene: 6.

V gene TRBV5-1 combines with J gene TRBJ2-5; tentative D call: TRBD1 (6 bases). Trimming shortened V by 4 bases and J by 1 base, and 17 bases separated the two germline ends. This CDR3 is 16 amino acids long. Germline lookup yields CDR1 SGHRS and CDR2 YFSETQ. The CDR3 is CASSPGTKTFQETQYF. The CDR3 nucleotides are TGCGCCAGCAGCCCCGGGACAAAGACCTTCCAAGAGACCCAGTACTTC.

This sequence joins TRBV7-9 and TRBJ2-7; D is undetermined. The V end lost 2 bases, the J end lost 0 bases, and 11 bases lay between the germline ends. The CDR3 totals 15 residues. Germline CDR1 and CDR2: SEHNR and FQNEAQ (reference sequence). In DNA form, the CDR3 reads TGTGCCAGCAGCTTATATGAGGTGAGCTCCTACGAGCAGTACTTC. Protein product: CASSLYEVSSYEQYF. The full variable domain, in which reference TRBV7-9 and TRBJ2-7 provide the parts outside the CDR3, is DTGVSQNPRHKITKRGQNVTFRCDPISEHNRLYWYRQTLGQGPEFLTYFQNEAQLEKSRLLSDRFSAERPKGSFSTLEIQRTEQGDSAMYLCASSLYEVSSYEQYFGPGTRLTVT.

The rearrangement joins TRBV6-5 to TRBJ2-1; a possible D gene is TRBD2 (6 bases). Germline-derived CDR1 and CDR2 are MNHEY and SVGAGI. The CDR3 covers 13 residues. V was clipped by 2 bases and J by 9 bases, with 11 bases between them. CDR3 nucleotide sequence: TGTGCCAGCAGTTACGGTCCGGGACTTGAGCAGTTCTTC. It is translated as CASSYGPGLEQFF.

The rearrangement uses TRBV19 and TRBJ1-4; D may be TRBD1 (6 bases). The CDR3 sequence is 15 residues long. V lost 5 bases to trimming and J lost 4 bases, with 14 bases between them. Germline V gene data show CDR1 as LNHDA and CDR2 as SQIVND (reference sequence). The CDR3 coding sequence is TGTGCCAGTAGTCAGACGGACAGCTATAATGAAAAACTGTTTTTT. It yields the protein CASSQTDSYNEKLFF.

This chain joins TRBV10-2 and TRBJ2-7; 7 nucleotides align to TRBD1. This CDR3 spans 14 amino acids. From germline, CDR1 is WSHSY and CDR2 SAAADI. The J segment lost 4 bases and the V segment lost 3 bases, leaving 6 bases of the junction unmatched. The CDR3 is CASSELGQVYEQYF. The CDR3 coding sequence is TGCGCCAGCAGTGAATTAGGACAGGTATACGAGCAGTACTTC.

V usage is TRBV27 and J usage is TRBJ2-3; 7 bases fit TRBD2. The CDR3 has 16 amino acids. The germline gives CDR1 MNHEY, CDR2 SMNVEV (reference sequence). The junction had 10 bases not matched to a gene; V was cut back by 2 bases and J by 5 bases. CDR3 DNA sequence: TGTGCCAGCAGTTTAAGGGAGGGAACATACCTAGATACGCAGTATTTT. Protein product: CASSLREGTYLDTQYF.

The genes are TRBV9 and TRBJ1-3; the D is unclear. The V end was cut by 7 bases, the J end by 6 bases, with 11 bases between. In germline, CDR1 is SGDLS, CDR2 YYNGEE. The length of the CDR3 is 12 residues. This CDR3 is CASGDGENTIYF. The DNA for the CDR3 is TGTGCCAGCGGGGATGGGGAAAACACCATATATTTT.

This chain joins TRBV15 and TRBJ1-5; the match to TRBD1 covers 8 bases. Germline CDR1 LNHNV, CDR2 YYDKDF (reference sequence). The J segment lost 5 bases and the V segment lost 0 bases, leaving 15 bases of the junction unmatched. The CDR3 totals 19 residues. The CDR3 spells CATSRDSSMGTGSHQPQHF. In DNA form, the CDR3 reads TGTGCCACCAGCAGAGATTCGTCTATGGGGACAGGAAGCCATCAGCCCCAGCATTTT.

This chain connects TRBV7-8 to TRBJ2-7; 9 bases map to TRBD2. The CDR3 consists of 18 residues. Trimming cost V 2 bases and J 3 bases; bases outside gene matches: 14. CDR1 and CDR2 from the germline V gene are SGHVS and FQNEAQ. This CDR3 is CASSLPGPAGGKRYEQYF. The CDR3 region has the DNA TGTGCCAGCAGCTTACCCGGGCCGGCGGGAGGGAAGCGCTACGAGCAGTACTTC.

This clone was seen a handful of times. Different DNA sequences within this sample yield the same CDR3. The CDR3 DNA follows: TGTGCCAGCAGGATCAGCGGGAGGTACAATGAGCAGTTCTTC. Protein product: CASRISGRYNEQFF. The chain couples TRBV27 to TRBJ2-1, with 9 positions matching TRBD2. The CDR3 runs to 14 residues. CDR1 is MNHEY and CDR2 is SMNVEV in the germline V gene (reference sequence). J lost 4 bases, V lost 6 bases, and 4 bases had no gene match.

J is TRBJ1-1 and V is TRBV11-2, with a weak D call TRBD1 (5 bases). The CDR3 has 19 residues. Germline lookup yields CDR1 SGHAT and CDR2 FQNNGV. Trimming cost V 4 bases and J 4 bases, with 28 bases left between them. The CDR3 here is CASSSHPSGGGWFGTEAFF. CDR3 sequence (DNA): TGTGCCAGCAGCTCCCACCCCTCGGGGGGTGGGTGGTTTGGCACTGAAGCTTTCTTT.

Note on this clone: This CDR3 is also generated by other DNA sequences in the sample. The V call is TRBV4-1, the J call TRBJ2-7; D gene ambiguous. This CDR3 comprises 12 residues. The germline CDR1 and CDR2 sequences are MGHRA and YSYEKL. V was pared by 3 bases and J by 2 bases, with 5 bases between. CDR3 nucleotide sequence: TGCGCCAGCAGCCAGGGAACCTACGAGCAGTACTTC. This sequence encodes CASSQGTYEQYF.

The chain employs TRBV27 and TRBJ2-1; TRBD2 aligns across 11 bases. Germline CDR1 and CDR2: MNHEY and SMNVEV (reference sequence). This CDR3 has 14 residues. Trimming removed 6 bases from V and 13 bases from J; junction bases left unmatched: 11. The CDR3 nucleotides are TGTGCCAGCAGGGCTTCTAGCGGGAGGAGGGTTCAGTTCTTC. This gives the protein CASRASSGRRVQFF.

This chain joins TRBV5-4 and TRBJ2-7; tentatively, D is TRBD1 (6 bases). The CDR3 is 13 amino acids. V shed 4 bases and J shed 4 bases, with 12 bases lying between them. Germline CDR1 is SGHNT and CDR2 is YYREEE (reference sequence). The CDR3 bases are TGTGCCAGCAGCAAAGACAGGAGTTACGAGCAGTACTTC. Translating it yields CASSKDRSYEQYF.

The chain carries TRBV5-8 and TRBJ2-7, with D perhaps TRBD1 (6 bases). V shed 4 bases and J shed 1 base, with 12 bases lying between them. Germline V gives CDR1 SGHTS, CDR2 YDEGEE. The CDR3 totals 14 residues. The CDR3 region is CASSPIGQSYEQYF. Here the CDR3 DNA reads TGTGCCAGCAGCCCCATCGGACAGTCCTACGAGCAGTACTTC.

V usage is TRBV6-1 and J usage is TRBJ2-2; possibly TRBD2 for D (5 bases). V was trimmed by 7 bases and J by 4 bases, leaving 13 bases between them. Per the germline V gene, CDR1 is MNHNS and CDR2 is SASEGT. This CDR3 comprises 14 residues. The chain's CDR3 is CASTRLLVTGELFF. The CDR3, as DNA: TGTGCCAGCACCAGACTACTGGTCACCGGGGAGCTGTTTTTT.

A few counts support this clone. This sequence joins TRBV7-9 and TRBJ2-7; no definite D call. Germline CDR1 SEHNR, CDR2 FQNEAQ (reference sequence). There are 14 residues in the CDR3. Between the trimmed V and J ends, which lost 1 base and 2 bases, there was a span of 9 bases. This CDR3 reads CASSLELNPYEQYF. The CDR3 DNA sequence: TGTGCCAGCAGCTTAGAACTCAACCCCTACGAGCAGTACTTC.

The chain recombines TRBV11-2 with TRBJ2-7, with a possible D match to TRBD2 (6 bases). The ends were cut back, 4 bases at V and 3 bases at J, with 19 bases in the middle. The CDR3 length is 16 residues. Germline loops: CDR1 SGHAT, CDR2 FQNNGV. CDR3 loop: CASSSLSGVAYYEQYF. The CDR3 DNA reads as TGTGCCAGCAGCTCCCTTAGCGGCGTAGCCTACTACGAGCAGTACTTC.

The rearrangement uses TRBV6-5 and TRBJ2-2; 7 nucleotides match TRBD1. CDR3 length equals 15 residues. With V trimmed by 5 bases and J by 6 bases, 9 bases remained unmatched. Germline V gene sequence: CDR1 MNHEY, CDR2 SVGAGI. The CDR3 loop reads CASSPGQSLPGELFF. The CDR3, as DNA: TGTGCCAGCAGTCCGGGACAGAGCCTCCCCGGGGAGCTGTTTTTT.

The rearrangement uses TRBV27 and TRBJ2-1, with TRBD2 matching over 8 bases. This CDR3 is 17 amino acids long. Per the germline V gene, CDR1 is MNHEY and CDR2 is SMNVEV (reference sequence). With V trimmed by 0 bases and J by 1 base, 5 bases remained unmatched. The CDR3 here is CASSLSASGLSYNEQFF. In nucleotides, the CDR3 is TGTGCCAGCAGTTTATCGGCTAGCGGGTTATCCTACAATGAGCAGTTCTTC.